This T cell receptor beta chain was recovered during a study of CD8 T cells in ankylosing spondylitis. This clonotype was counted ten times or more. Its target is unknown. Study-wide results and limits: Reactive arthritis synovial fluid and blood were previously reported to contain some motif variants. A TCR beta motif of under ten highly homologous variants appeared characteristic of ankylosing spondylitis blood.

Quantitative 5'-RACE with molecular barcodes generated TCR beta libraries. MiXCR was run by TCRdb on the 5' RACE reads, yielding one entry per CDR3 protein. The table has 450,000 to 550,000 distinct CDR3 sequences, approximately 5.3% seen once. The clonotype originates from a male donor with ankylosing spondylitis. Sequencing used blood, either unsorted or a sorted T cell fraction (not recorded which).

The CDR3 reads CASSPSGSAFPDTQYF. For the CDR3, the DNA is TGTGCCAGCAGCCCGAGCGGGAGTGCTTTCCCAGATACGCAGTATTTT. This rearrangement joins TRBV5-6 to TRBJ2-3; 8 bases fit TRBD2. Trimming took 4 bases from V and 4 from J; bases not matched to a gene: 11. Germline CDR1 SGHDT, CDR2 YYEEEE. The CDR3 length is 16 residues.